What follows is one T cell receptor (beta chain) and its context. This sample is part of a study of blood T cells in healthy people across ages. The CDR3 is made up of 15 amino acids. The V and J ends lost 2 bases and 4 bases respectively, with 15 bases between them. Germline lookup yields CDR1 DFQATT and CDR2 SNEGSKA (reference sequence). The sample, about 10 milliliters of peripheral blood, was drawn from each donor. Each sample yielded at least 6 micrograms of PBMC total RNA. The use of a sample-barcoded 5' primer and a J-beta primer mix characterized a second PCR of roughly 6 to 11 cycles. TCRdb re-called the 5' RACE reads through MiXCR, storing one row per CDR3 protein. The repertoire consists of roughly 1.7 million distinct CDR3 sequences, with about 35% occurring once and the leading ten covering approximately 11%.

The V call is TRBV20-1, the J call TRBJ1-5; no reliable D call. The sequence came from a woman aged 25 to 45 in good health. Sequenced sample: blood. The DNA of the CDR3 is TGCAGTGCTAGATCCGACACGGAATCAAATCAGCCCCAGCATTTT. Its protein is CSARSDTESNQPQHF.